This TCR beta chain was sequenced in a study of cytomegalovirus exposure and HLA in healthy donors. Study context: Unique TCR beta sequences numbering about 100 million came from approximately 180 million T cells in an earlier analysis. Study-level points and caveats: Later analysis placed DRB1 highest and HLA-C lowest in TCR association rates, which differed by HLA locus. Later analysis demonstrated an association between a missense DCLRE1C variant and TCR beta V- and J-gene trimming. A few V segments could not be told apart, such as TRBV6-2 and TRBV6-3, and were left out.

As regards this clone: Its matching antigen is unknown. Additional DNA sequences in this sample encode the identical CDR3.

PCR was performed using 60 Vbeta and 13 Jbeta primers. The protocol was immunoSEQ multiplex PCR, while the TCRdb copy is restricted to in-frame clones and leaves out a portion. Of approximately 120,000 clones detected, approximately 80% appear once; the ten largest clones hold 1.8%. Germline-derived CDR1 and CDR2 are SEHNR and FQNEAQ (reference sequence). This CDR3 contains 11 residues. V gave up 3 bases and J gave up 7 bases, with 6 bases separating them. The sequence came from a man between 18 and 29 years old in good health and CMV-seronegative. This chain connects TRBV7-9 to TRBJ1-1, with no clear D. The sample consisted of PBMCs. In nucleotides, the CDR3 is TGTGCCAGCAGCTTTGGCGGTGAAGCTTTCTTT. It specifies CASSFGGEAFF.